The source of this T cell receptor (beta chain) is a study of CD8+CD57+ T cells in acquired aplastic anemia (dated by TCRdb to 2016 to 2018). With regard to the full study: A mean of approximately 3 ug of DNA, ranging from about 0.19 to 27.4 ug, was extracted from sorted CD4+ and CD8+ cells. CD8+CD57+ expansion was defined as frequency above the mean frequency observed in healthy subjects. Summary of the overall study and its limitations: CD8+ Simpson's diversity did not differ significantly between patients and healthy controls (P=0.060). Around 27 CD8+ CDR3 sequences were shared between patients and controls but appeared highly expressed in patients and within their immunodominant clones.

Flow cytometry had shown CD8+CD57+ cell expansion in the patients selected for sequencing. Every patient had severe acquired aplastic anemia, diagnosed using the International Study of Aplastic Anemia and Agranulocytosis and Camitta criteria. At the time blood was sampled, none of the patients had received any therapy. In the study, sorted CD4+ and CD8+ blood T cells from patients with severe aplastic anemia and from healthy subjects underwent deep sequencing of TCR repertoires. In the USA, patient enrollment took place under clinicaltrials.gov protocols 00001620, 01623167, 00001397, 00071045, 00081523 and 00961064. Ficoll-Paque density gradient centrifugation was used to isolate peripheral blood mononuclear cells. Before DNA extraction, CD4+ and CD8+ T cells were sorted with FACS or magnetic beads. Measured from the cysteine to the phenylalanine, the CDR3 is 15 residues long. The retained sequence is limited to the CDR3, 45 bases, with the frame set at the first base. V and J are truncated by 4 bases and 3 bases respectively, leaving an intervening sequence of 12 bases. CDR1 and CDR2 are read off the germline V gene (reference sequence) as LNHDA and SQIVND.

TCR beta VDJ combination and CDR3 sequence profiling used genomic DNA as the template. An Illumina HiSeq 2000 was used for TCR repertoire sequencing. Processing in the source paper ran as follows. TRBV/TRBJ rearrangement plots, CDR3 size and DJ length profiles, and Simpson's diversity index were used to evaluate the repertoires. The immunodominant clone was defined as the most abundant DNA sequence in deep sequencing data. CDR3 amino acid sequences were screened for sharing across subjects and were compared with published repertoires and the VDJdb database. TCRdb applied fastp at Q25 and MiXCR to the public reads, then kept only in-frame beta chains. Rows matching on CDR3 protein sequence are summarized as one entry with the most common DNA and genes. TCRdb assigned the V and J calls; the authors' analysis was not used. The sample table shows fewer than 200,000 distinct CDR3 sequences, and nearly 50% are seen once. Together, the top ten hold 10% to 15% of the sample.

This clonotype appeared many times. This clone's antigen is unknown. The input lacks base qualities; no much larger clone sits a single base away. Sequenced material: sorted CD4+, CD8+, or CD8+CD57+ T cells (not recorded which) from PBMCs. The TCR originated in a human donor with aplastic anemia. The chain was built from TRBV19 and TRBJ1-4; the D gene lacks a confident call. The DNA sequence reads TGTGCCAGTAGTAACACCCCGGGTGCTAATGAAAAACTGTTTTTT. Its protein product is CASSNTPGANEKLFF.